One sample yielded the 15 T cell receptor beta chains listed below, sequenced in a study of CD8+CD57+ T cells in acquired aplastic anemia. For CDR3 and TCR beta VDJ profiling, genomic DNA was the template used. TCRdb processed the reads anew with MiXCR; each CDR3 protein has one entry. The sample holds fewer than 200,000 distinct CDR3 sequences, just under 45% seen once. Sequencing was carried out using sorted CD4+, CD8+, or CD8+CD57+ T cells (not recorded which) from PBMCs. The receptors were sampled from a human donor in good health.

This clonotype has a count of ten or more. As DNA, the CDR3 is TGTGCCAGCAGCCCGCAGGGGTTGTTTCTCGTACACGAGCAGTACTTC. This gives the protein CASSPQGLFLVHEQYF. The gene calls are TRBV7-9 and TRBJ2-7; TRBD1 might be the D (6 bases). CDR1 and CDR2 (germline): SEHNR, FQNEAQ (reference sequence). Trimming left V 5 bases short and J 5 bases short, with 22 bases between. The CDR3 covers 16 residues.

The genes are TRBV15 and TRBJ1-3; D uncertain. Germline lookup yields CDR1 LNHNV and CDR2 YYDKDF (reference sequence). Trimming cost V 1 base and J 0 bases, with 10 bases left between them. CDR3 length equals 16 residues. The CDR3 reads CATSRGLGISGNTIYF. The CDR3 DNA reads TGTGCCACCAGCAGAGGACTGGGAATCTCTGGAAACACCATATATTTT.

The CDR3 DNA reads as TGTGCCAGCAGCTTAATCGGTCAGCCCCAGCATTTT. Encoded protein: CASSLIGQPQHF. This sequence joins TRBV7-9 and TRBJ1-5; D remains ambiguous. The CDR3 contains 12 residues. Germline loops: CDR1 SEHNR, CDR2 FQNEAQ (reference sequence). V lost 2 bases and J 6 bases, leaving 5 bases between the germline ends. Combining the CDR3 with reference TRBV7-9 and TRBJ1-5 gives the whole variable domain DTGVSQNPRHKITKRGQNVTFRCDPISEHNRLYWYRQTLGQGPEFLTYFQNEAQLEKSRLLSDRFSAERPKGSFSTLEIQRTEQGDSAMYLCASSLIGQPQHFGDGTRLSIL.

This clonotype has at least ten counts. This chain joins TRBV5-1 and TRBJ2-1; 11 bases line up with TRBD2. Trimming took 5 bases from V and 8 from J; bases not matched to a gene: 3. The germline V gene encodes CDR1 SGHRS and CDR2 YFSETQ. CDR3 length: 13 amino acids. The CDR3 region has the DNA TGCGCCAGCAGTAGCGGGAGGGTCGATGAGCAGTTCTTC. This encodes CASSSGRVDEQFF.

Here the CDR3 reads CSATDLTDTQYF. The CDR3 DNA is TGCAGTGCTACGGACTTAACAGATACGCAGTATTTT. The genes are TRBV20-1 and TRBJ2-3; D might be TRBD2 (5 bases). The CDR3 has 12 amino acids. The germline gives CDR1 DFQATT, CDR2 SNEGSKA (reference sequence). Trimming left V 4 bases short and J 3 bases short, with 8 bases between.

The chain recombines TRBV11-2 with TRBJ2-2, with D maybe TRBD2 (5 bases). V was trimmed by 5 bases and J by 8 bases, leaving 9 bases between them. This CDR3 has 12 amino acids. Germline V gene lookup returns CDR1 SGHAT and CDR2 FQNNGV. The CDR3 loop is CASSPAGGELFF. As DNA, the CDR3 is TGTGCCAGCAGCCCCGCGGGTGGGGAGCTGTTTTTT. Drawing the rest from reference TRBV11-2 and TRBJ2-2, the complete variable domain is EAGVAQSPRYKIIEKRQSVAFWCNPISGHATLYWYQQILGQGPKLLIQFQNNGVVDDSQLPKDRFSAERLKGVDSTLKIQPAKLEDSAVYLCASSPAGGELFFGEGSRLTVL.

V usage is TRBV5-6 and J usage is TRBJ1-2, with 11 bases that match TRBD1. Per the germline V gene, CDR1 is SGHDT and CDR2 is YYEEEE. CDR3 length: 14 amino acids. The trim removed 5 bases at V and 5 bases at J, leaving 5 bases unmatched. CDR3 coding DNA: TGTGCCAGCAGGGTGGACAGGGGGCTTTATGGCTACACCTTC. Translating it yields CASRVDRGLYGYTF.

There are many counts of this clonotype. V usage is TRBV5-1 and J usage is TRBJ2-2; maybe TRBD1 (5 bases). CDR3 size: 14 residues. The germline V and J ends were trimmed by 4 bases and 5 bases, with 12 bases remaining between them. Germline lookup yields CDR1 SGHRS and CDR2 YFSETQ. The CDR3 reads CASSPDSITGELFF. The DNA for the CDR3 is TGCGCCAGCAGCCCTGACAGCATTACCGGGGAGCTGTTTTTT.

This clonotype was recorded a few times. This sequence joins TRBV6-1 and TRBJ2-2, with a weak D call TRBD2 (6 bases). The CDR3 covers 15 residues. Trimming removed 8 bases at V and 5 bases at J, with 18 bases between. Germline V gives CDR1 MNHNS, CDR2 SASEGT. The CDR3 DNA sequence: TGTGCCAGCTGTACCCTAGCGTTGGGAACCGGGGAGCTGTTTTTT. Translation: CASCTLALGTGELFF.

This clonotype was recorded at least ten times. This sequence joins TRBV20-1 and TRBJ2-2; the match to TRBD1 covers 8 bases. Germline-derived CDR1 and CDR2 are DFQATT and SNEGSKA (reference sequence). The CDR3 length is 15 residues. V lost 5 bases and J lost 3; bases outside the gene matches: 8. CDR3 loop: CSASTGTGDTGELFF. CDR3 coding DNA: TGCAGTGCTTCTACCGGGACAGGAGACACCGGGGAGCTGTTTTTT.

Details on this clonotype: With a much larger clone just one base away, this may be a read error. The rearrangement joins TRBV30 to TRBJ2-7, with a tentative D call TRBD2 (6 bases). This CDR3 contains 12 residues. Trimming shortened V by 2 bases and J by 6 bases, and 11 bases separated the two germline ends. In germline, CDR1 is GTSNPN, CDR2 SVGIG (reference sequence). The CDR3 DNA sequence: TGTGCCTGGAGTCCCGGGGGAGCCGAGCAGTACTTC. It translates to CAWSPGGAEQYF.

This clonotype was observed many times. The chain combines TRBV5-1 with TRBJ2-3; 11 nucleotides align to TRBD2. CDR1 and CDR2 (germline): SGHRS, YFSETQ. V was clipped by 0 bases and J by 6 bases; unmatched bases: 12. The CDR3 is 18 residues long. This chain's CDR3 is CASSLGLAGGPARDTQYF. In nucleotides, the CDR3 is TGCGCCAGCAGCTTGGGGTTAGCGGGGGGGCCAGCGAGGGATACGCAGTATTTT.

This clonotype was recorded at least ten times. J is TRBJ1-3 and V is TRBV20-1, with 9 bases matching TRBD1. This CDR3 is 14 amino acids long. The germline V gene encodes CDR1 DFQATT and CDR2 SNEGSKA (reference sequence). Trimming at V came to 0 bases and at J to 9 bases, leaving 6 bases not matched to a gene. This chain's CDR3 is CSAREGQGGGTIYF. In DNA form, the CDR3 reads TGCAGTGCTAGAGAGGGACAGGGTGGGGGCACCATATATTTT.

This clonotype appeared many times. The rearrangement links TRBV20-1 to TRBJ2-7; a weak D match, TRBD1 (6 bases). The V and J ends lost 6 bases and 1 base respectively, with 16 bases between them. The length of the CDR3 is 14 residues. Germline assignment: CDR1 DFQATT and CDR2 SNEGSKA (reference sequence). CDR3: CSAPQGKSSYEQYF. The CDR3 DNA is TGCAGTGCCCCCCAGGGGAAGTCATCCTACGAGCAGTACTTC.

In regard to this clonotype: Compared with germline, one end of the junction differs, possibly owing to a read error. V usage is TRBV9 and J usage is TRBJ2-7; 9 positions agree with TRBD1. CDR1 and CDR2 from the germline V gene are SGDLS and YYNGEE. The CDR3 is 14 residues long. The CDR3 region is CASTQTTGGYEQYF. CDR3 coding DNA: TGCGCCAGCACCCAGACGACAGGGGGCTACGAGCAGTACTTC. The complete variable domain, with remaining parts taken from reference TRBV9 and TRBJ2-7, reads DSGVTQTPKHLITATGQRVTLRCSPRSGDLSVYWYQQSLDQGLQFLIQYYNGEERAKGNILERFSAQQFPDLHSELNLSSLELGDSALYFCASTQTTGGYEQYFGPGTRLTVT.